This T cell receptor beta chain was found in a study of blood T cell repertoires in COVID-19. Source study methods: Reference gene primer amplification gave estimated nucleated cell counts. Sequencing used immunoSEQ multiplex PCR; TCRdb keeps in-frame clones, though not all of them. That table is the source of V, J and clone size, and D and trimming were worked out from the DNA. The sample yields roughly 50,000 clones, just over 90% seen once. Germline loops: CDR1 SGHRS, CDR2 YFSETQ. The junction had 15 bases not matched to a gene; V was cut back by 2 bases and J by 6 bases. The CDR3 is 17 residues long.

The rearrangement uses TRBV5-1 and TRBJ1-1; 8 nucleotides line up with TRBD1. This sequence was found in a woman aged 40-49 years with active COVID-19. Sample: peripheral blood. The CDR3 loop reads CASSFQGAARFGPEAFF. The CDR3, as DNA: TGCGCCAGCAGCTTCCAGGGGGCCGCCAGGTTCGGGCCTGAAGCTTTCTTT.